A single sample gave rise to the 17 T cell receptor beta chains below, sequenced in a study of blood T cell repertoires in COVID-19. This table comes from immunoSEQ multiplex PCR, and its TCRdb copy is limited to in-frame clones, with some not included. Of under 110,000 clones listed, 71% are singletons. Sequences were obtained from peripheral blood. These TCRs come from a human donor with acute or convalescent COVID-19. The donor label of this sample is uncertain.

CDR3 residues: CASSQGQGYQPQHF. DNA of the CDR3: TGTGCCAGCAGCCAGGGACAGGGTTACCAGCCCCAGCATTTT. The V and J genes are TRBV5-5 and TRBJ1-5; 9 nucleotides align to TRBD1. The V and J ends lost 4 bases and 7 bases, in that order; junction bases with no gene match: 6. There are 14 residues in the CDR3. Germline CDR1 reads SGHKS; CDR2 reads YYEKEE (reference sequence).

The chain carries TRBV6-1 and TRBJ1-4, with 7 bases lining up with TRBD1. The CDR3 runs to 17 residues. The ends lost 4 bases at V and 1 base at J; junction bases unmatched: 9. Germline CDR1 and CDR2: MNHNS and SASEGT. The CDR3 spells CASSAFLWTGTNEKLFF. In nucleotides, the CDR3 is TGTGCCAGCAGTGCCTTTCTCTGGACAGGAACTAATGAAAAACTGTTTTTT.

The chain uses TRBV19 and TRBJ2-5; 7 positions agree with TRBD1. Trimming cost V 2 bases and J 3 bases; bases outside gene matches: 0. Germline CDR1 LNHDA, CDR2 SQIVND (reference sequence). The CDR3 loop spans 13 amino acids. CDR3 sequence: CASSITGEETQYF. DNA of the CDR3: TGTGCCAGTAGTATAACAGGGGAAGAGACCCAGTACTTC.

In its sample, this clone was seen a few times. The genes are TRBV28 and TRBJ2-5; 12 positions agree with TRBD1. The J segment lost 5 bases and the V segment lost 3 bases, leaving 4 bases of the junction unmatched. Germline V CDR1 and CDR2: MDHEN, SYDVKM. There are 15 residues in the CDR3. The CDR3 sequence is CASSLGQGARETQYF. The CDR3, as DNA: TGTGCCAGCAGTTTGGGACAGGGGGCGAGGGAGACCCAGTACTTC.

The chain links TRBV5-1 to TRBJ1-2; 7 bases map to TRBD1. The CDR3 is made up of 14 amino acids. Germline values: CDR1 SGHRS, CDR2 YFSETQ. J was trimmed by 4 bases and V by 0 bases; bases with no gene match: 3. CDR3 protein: CASSLGDSSYGYTF. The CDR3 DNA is TGCGCCAGCAGCTTGGGGGACAGCTCCTATGGCTACACCTTC. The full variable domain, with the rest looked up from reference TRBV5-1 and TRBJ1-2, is KAGVTQTPRYLIKTRGQQVTLSCSPISGHRSVSWYQQTPGQGLQFLFEYFSETQRNKGNFPGRFSGRQFSNSRSEMNVSTLELGDSALYLCASSLGDSSYGYTFGSGTRLTVV.

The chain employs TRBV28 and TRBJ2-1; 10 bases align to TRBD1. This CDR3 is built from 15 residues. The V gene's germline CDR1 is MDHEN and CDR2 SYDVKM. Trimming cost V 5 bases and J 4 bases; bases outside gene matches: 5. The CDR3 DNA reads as TGTGCCAGCAGTGGGACAGGGGTGGCATACAATGAGCAGTTCTTC. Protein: CASSGTGVAYNEQFF.

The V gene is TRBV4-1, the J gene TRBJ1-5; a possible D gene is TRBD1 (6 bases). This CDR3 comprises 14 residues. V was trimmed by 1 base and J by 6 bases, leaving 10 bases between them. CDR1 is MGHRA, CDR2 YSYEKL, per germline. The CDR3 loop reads CASSQGQGSQPQHF. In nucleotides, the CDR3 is TGCGCCAGCAGCCAAGGGCAGGGGAGTCAGCCCCAGCATTTT.

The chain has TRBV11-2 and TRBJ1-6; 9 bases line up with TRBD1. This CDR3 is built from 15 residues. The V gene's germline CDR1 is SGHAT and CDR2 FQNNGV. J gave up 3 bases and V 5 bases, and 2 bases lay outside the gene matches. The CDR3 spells CASSKGQGYNSPLHF. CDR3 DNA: TGTGCCAGCAGCAAGGGACAGGGCTATAATTCACCCCTCCACTTT. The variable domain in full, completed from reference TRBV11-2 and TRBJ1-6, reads EAGVAQSPRYKIIEKRQSVAFWCNPISGHATLYWYQQILGQGPKLLIQFQNNGVVDDSQLPKDRFSAERLKGVDSTLKIQPAKLEDSAVYLCASSKGQGYNSPLHFGNGTRLTVT.

The CDR3 DNA sequence: TGTGCCAGCAGCCCCTCCCGGACTAGCAACCCCGGGGAGCTGTTTTTT. Protein product: CASSPSRTSNPGELFF. V usage is TRBV21-1 and J usage is TRBJ2-2; the table's D call, TRBD2, has no DNA check behind it. TRBV21-1 is a pseudogene locus. This CDR3 has 16 residues.

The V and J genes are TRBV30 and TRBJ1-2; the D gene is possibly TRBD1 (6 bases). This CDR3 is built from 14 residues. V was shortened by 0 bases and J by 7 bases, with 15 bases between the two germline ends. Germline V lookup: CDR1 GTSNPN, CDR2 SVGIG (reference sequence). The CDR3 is CAWSVGPQGSGYTF. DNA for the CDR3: TGTGCCTGGAGTGTGGGGCCTCAGGGGTCTGGCTACACCTTC.

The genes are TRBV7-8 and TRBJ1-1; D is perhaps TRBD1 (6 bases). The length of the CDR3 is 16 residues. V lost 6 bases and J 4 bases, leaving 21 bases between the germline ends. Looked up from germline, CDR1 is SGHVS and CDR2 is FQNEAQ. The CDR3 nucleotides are TGTGCCAGCAGTCGTATACAGGGCTGGGTTGGCACTGAAGCTTTCTTT. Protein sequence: CASSRIQGWVGTEAFF. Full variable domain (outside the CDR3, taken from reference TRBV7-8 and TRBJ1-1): GAGVSQSPRYKVAKRGQDVALRCDPISGHVSLFWYQQALGQGPEFLTYFQNEAQLDKSGLPSDRFFAERPEGSVSTLKIQRTQQEDSAVYLCASSRIQGWVGTEAFFGQGTRLTVV.

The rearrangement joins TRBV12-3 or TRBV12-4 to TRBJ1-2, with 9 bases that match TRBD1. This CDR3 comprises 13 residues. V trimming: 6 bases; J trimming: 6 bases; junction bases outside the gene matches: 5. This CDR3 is CASRPGTGNGYTF. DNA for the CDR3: TGTGCCAGCAGACCGGGGACAGGGAATGGCTACACCTTC.

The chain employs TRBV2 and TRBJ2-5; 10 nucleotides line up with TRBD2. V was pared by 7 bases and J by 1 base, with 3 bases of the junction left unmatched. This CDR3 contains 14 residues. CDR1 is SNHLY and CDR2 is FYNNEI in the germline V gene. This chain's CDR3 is CASKERGGQETQYF. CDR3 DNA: TGTGCCAGCAAGGAGCGGGGGGGCCAAGAGACCCAGTACTTC.

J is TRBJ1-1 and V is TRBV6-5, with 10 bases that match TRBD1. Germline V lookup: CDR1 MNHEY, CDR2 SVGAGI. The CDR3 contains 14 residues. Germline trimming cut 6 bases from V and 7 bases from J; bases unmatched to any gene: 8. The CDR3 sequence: CASRPRQGANEAFF. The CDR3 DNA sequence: TGTGCCAGCAGACCTCGACAGGGGGCGAATGAAGCTTTCTTT.

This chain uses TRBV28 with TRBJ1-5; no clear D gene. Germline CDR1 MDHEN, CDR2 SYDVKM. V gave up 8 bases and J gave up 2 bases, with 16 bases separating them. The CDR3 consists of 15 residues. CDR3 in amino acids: CASLELGLGNQPQHF. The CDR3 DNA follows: TGTGCCAGCTTAGAACTCGGACTGGGCAATCAGCCCCAGCATTTT.

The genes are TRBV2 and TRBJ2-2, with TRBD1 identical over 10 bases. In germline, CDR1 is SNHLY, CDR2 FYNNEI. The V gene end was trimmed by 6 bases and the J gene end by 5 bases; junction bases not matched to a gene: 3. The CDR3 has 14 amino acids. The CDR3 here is CASRGQGRTGELFF. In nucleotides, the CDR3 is TGTGCCAGCAGGGGACAGGGGAGGACCGGGGAGCTGTTTTTT.

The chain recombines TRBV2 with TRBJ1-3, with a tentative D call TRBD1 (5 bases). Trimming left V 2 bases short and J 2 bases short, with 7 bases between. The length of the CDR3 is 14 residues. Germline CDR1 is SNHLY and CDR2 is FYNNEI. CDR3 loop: CASSEWGAGNTIYF. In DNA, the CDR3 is TGTGCCAGCAGTGAATGGGGGGCTGGAAACACCATATATTTT. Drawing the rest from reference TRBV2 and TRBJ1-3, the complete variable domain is EPEVTQTPSHQVTQMGQEVILRCVPISNHLYFYWYRQILGQKVEFLVSFYNNEISEKSEIFDDQFSVERPDGSNFTLKIRSTKLEDSAMYFCASSEWGAGNTIYFGEGSWLTVV.